This T cell receptor beta chain was captured by sequencing in a study of T cell repertoires in cytomegalovirus infection. This clonotype was seen a few times. The length of the CDR3 is 15 residues. CDR1 is SQVTM, CDR2 ANQGSEA, per germline. The V and J ends lost 4 bases and 5 bases, in that order; junction bases with no gene match: 5. TCRdb re-analysed the reads in MiXCR, keeping a single row per CDR3 protein. This repertoire shows 200,000 to 300,000 distinct CDR3 sequences, approximately 8.3% found once; its top ten account for around 15%. This chain uses TRBV29-1 with TRBJ2-3; TRBD2 aligns across 14 bases. This clonotype was sampled from a human donor in good health (CMV status not recorded). Some clones in this sample may be carry-over from other donors' samples. The specimen was PBMCs. The CDR3 loop is CSVVGTSGSLDTQYF. The CDR3 DNA sequence: TGCAGCGTTGTAGGGACTAGCGGGAGTCTAGATACGCAGTATTTT.